This entry describes one T cell receptor (beta chain). This sample is drawn from a study of blood T cell repertoires in COVID-19. Across the study: PBMCs, B-cell-depleted T cells, or T cells were the source of the cDNA or gDNA that made up the material.

The authors' processing: Nucleated cell number was recorded as an estimate derived from reference gene primer amplification. Only in-frame clones appear in the TCRdb table, and some are missing; sequencing was by immunoSEQ multiplex PCR. V and J calls and clone size are as listed in that table; D and trimming were resolved from the DNA. The sample holds almost 90,000 clones, 80% to 95% seen once. CDR1 SNHLY and CDR2 FYNNEI come from the germline V gene. This CDR3 is 17 amino acids long. V dropped 4 bases and J dropped 3; count of bases not matched to a gene: 4. This chain uses TRBV2 with TRBJ2-6; TRBD2 matches 12 bases. The sample comprised peripheral blood. This TCR was sampled from a man in his late teens or twenties with COVID-19, enrolled during active disease. CDR3 sequence reads: CASSVLAGGVGANVLTF. The DNA of the CDR3 is TGTGCCAGCAGTGTACTAGCGGGAGGAGTTGGGGCCAACGTCCTGACTTTC.